The 3 T cell receptor beta chains given below trace back to one sample, sequenced in a study of T cell responses to AZD1222 COVID-19 vaccine. The protocol was immunoSEQ multiplex PCR, while the TCRdb copy is restricted to in-frame clones and leaves out a portion. The repertoire holds 150,000 or so clones, with approximately 90% as singletons. Sequencing was performed on peripheral blood, taken on day 0 of AZD1222 vaccination. Receptors were obtained from an adult in good health.

The count of this clone is one. The V and J genes are TRBV6-2 or TRBV6-3 and TRBJ2-7, with no clear D. Trimming took off 5 bases at V and 9 bases at J, with 14 bases between the two ends. The germline V gene has CDR1 MNHEY and CDR2 SVGEGT. The CDR3 is 12 amino acids. As DNA, the CDR3 is TGTGCCAGCAGTGGGCGGCTTAGTGGGCAGTACTTC. Translating it yields CASSGRLSGQYF.

DNA of the CDR3: TGCGCCAGCAGCTTGGGTCAGAGTCGCTATGAAGCTTTCTTT. Protein sequence: CASSLGQSRYEAFF. The chain couples TRBV5-1 to TRBJ1-1; D gene uncertain. The CDR3 is made up of 14 amino acids. Per germline, CDR1 SGHRS and CDR2 YFSETQ. V was cut by 0 bases and J by 7 bases, with 13 bases left in between.

This chain links TRBV5-4 with TRBJ1-1; 10 positions match TRBD1. CDR3 length: 15 residues. The germline CDR1 and CDR2 sequences are SGHNT and YYREEE (reference sequence). Trimming took 3 bases from V and 3 from J; bases not matched to a gene: 5. The CDR3 nucleotides are TGTGCCAGCAGCTGGGGGGACAGGGGATACACTGAAGCTTTCTTT. It codes for CASSWGDRGYTEAFF.